A selection of T cell receptor beta chains follows, all from one sample in a study of CD8+ T cells in alopecia areata. TCRdb's copy holds only in-frame clones and misses some; the assay was immunoSEQ multiplex PCR. There are more than 200,000 clones in the sample; approximately 45% occur only once, and 2% to 3% lies in the top ten. The sequences come from CD4+ T cells sorted from blood, collected around week 36, from a patient treated with tofacitinib. Receptors originate from a human donor with alopecia areata. Both conserved end residues are part of each CDR3. D genes are given only for firm matches.

TRBD2 TRBJ2-5 TRBV29-1 CSVEEGLGGGQETQYF
. TRBJ2-1 TRBV29-1 CSWRAFNNEQFF
. TRBJ1-5 TRBV7-2 CASSLSNQPQHF
TRBD1 TRBJ1-5 TRBV5-6 CASRLRPTGGNQPQHF
TRBD2 TRBJ2-3 TRBV7-2 CASSLFGTSGRASTDTQYF
TRBD1 TRBJ2-5 TRBV10-3 CAISPQGARETQYF
. TRBJ1-1 TRBV9 CASSVEAGVSTEAFF
. TRBJ1-2 TRBV11-2 CASSQRTVGARYGYTF
. TRBJ2-5 TRBV29-1 CSVEAGTYTQETQYF
. TRBJ1-5 TRBV7-9 CASSLTGRNQPQHF
TRBD1 TRBJ2-1 TRBV29-1 CSIRQGLPYNEQFF
. TRBJ2-7 TRBV6-1 CASSEGGTATYEQYF
. TRBJ2-2 TRBV11-2 CASSPRGSNTGELFF
. TRBJ2-3 TRBV5-1 CASSLRPDTQYF
TRBD2 TRBJ2-7 TRBV18 CASSPSAGEDYEQYF
. TRBJ2-1 TRBV18 CASSPPGAPGVNEQFF
. TRBJ2-6 TRBV15 CATSTDKTSSGANVLTF
TRBD1 TRBJ2-5 TRBV2 CASTLSDRGQETQYF
TRBD1 TRBJ2-3 TRBV29-1 CSVGQGAVTYTQYF
. TRBJ2-7 TRBV7-2 CASTLGLGVNEQYF
. TRBJ2-1 TRBV15 CATSRDRGTFQQFF
. TRBJ2-5 TRBV30 CAWSAGRETQYF
TRBD2 TRBJ2-3 TRBV25-1 CASSELTSGSTDTQYF
. TRBJ2-2 TRBV7-9 CASSSRDVGGNTGELFF
TRBD2 TRBJ2-3 TRBV6-4 CASSRLAGTDTQYF
. TRBJ1-5 TRBV30 CAWSARGTVNQPQHF
. TRBJ2-5 TRBV27 CASSLSWLNGGTQYF
TRBD1 TRBJ1-1 TRBV6-5 CASSYGTGNTEAFF
TRBD2 TRBJ2-3 TRBV5-4 CASSGRAVNTQYF
TRBD2 TRBJ2-1 TRBV4-1 CASSQEPRLASYNEQFF
TRBD1 TRBJ1-4 TRBV6-6 CASSSPLGTENEKLFF
TRBD2 TRBJ2-5 TRBV27 CASSLRLAIPETQYF
. TRBJ2-7 TRBV29-1 CSVAGGSNEQYF
TRBD2 TRBJ2-7 TRBV28 CASSLALLAGDSEQYF
. TRBJ1-4 TRBV29-1 CSVRALGRNEKLFF
TRBD1 TRBJ1-1 TRBV6-5 CASSATTGAAFF
. TRBJ1-1 TRBV7-9 CASSLDTGLNTEAFF
. TRBJ2-2 TRBV30 CAWSVRARIGELFF
TRBD1 TRBJ1-1 TRBV5-1 CASSFLSGTGDTEAFF
TRBD2 TRBJ2-3 TRBV25-1 CASSDTHGLAGADTQYF
TRBD2 TRBJ2-7 TRBV7-2 CASSLASGRAGHEQYF
. TRBJ1-1 TRBV7-9 CASSPHDMNTEAFF
TRBD1 TRBJ2-5 TRBV29-1 CSVEATGTGGQETQYF
. TRBJ2-1 TRBV23-1 CASIPGESYNEQFF
TRBD2 TRBJ2-3 TRBV5-4 CASSSPLPAGGTDTQYF
. TRBJ2-1 TRBV5-6 CASSLSNEQFF
. TRBJ2-1 TRBV19 CASSTSPDSVLF
TRBD2 TRBJ2-1 TRBV30 CAWSKVSRGLADGNEQFF
. TRBJ2-1 TRBV4-1 CASSPEAGGYNEQFF
TRBD2 TRBJ2-3 TRBV7-2 CASSLLLAGAGGTDTQYF
. TRBJ1-4 TRBV28 CASSRPGHEKLFF
. TRBJ2-5 TRBV6-6 CASRMETMGTQYF
. TRBJ1-4 TRBV30 CAWSAGLATEKLFF
TRBD1 TRBJ2-5 TRBV5-1 CASSRASGQEETQYF
. TRBJ1-2 TRBV9 CASSRDGYGYTF
TRBD1 TRBJ1-1 TRBV29-1 CSGDRGQDTEAFF
. TRBJ2-7 TRBV21-1 CASSDPGVDYEQYF
. TRBJ2-6 TRBV5-1 CASSLQLLGRTGANVLTF